The rows below give T cell receptor beta chains drawn from one sample of a study of OX40 agonist ivuxolimab in advanced cancers. TCRdb's table, derived via immunoSEQ multiplex PCR, lists solely in-frame clones and lacks some. The sample consists of some 73,000 clones, about 90% of them appearing once. The input for sequencing was CD4+ or CD8+ T cells sorted from blood, taken in a trial of the OX40 agonist ivuxolimab. These receptors were obtained from an adult with an advanced solid tumor such as melanoma, head and neck, liver or kidney cancer. Both conserved end residues are trimmed from each CDR3.

V,J,CDR3
TRBV5-1,TRBJ2-1,ASGDGPTINNEQF
TRBV18,TRBJ2-7,ASSLGGNYEQY
TRBV4-3,TRBJ2-7,ASSQDVLRGMGYEQY
TRBV10-3,TRBJ1-2,AISDAYGYT
TRBV6-5,TRBJ2-3,ASGQPITDTQY
TRBV14,TRBJ2-3,ASSVRPGTSTDTQY
TRBV30,TRBJ1-3,AWRERTVRAGNTIY
TRBV6-1,TRBJ2-7,ASRTGAYEQY
TRBV7-2,TRBJ2-1,ASSFRGQGINEQF
TRBV7-9,TRBJ2-1,ASSSEGLASSSYNEQF
TRBV28,TRBJ2-1,ASRSSGGEQF
TRBV13,TRBJ2-7,ASSPTTRGLANDEQY
TRBV7-9,TRBJ1-2,ASSLAGSYRGNYGYT
TRBV7-2,TRBJ2-5,ASSSRQETQY
TRBV2,TRBJ2-3,ASSETRRTDTQY
TRBV4-2,TRBJ1-5,ASSQDGQPQH
TRBV19,TRBJ2-3,ASSISHRTDTQY
TRBV29-1,TRBJ1-2,SVEPGLGYGYT
TRBV6-1,TRBJ2-7,ASRFRGSLPYEQY
TRBV6-4,TRBJ2-2,ASRPSRGELF
TRBV14,TRBJ2-7,ASSQDPPYWIAGFYEQY
TRBV10-3,TRBJ2-7,ATAPGQGPYEQY
TRBV9,TRBJ2-5,ASSATIITAGVGETQY
TRBV18,TRBJ1-1,ASSRDSGTEAF
TRBV7-3,TRBJ1-3,ASSPRDRGIYTIY
TRBV9,TRBJ2-1,ASSPLAASYNEQF
TRBV4-2,TRBJ2-7,ASSQEASGPYEQY
TRBV6-6,TRBJ1-2,ASSNGGGGYT
TRBV10-3,TRBJ1-1,AISERNAEAF
TRBV6-5,TRBJ2-7,ASRLTSNSYEQY
TRBV7-2,TRBJ2-5,ASRYADATGETQY
TRBV14,TRBJ1-6,ATNSRVSSPLH
TRBV9,TRBJ2-3,ASSPQIGLAGGADTQY
TRBV11-2,TRBJ2-5,ASSFGGMGTQY
TRBV7-8,TRBJ2-7,ASSFRGTGAYEQY
TRBV6-6,TRBJ2-7,ASTLPEADEQY
TRBV6-6,TRBJ2-5,ASSYSGETQY